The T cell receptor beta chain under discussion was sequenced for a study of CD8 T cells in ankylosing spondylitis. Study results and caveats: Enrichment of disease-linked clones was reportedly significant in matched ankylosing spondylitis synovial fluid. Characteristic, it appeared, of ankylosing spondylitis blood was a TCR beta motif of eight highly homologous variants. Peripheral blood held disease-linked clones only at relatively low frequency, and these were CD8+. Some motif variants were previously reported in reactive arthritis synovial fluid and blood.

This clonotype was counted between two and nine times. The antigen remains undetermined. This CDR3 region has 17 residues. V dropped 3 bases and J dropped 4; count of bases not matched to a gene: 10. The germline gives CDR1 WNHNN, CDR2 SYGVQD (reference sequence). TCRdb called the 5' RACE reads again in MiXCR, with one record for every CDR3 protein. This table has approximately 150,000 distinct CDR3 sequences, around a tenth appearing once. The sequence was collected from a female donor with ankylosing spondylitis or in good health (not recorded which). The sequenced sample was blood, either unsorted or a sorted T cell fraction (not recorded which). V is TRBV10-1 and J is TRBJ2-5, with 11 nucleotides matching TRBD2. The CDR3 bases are TGCGCCAGCAGTGACCACCGGGCAGGGACTAGCGGAGAGACCCAGTACTTC. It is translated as CASSDHRAGTSGETQYF.